This TCR beta chain was sequenced during a study of blood T cell repertoires in COVID-19. Study-level background: PBMCs, B-cell-depleted T cells, or T cells were the source of the cDNA or gDNA that made up the material.

The V and J ends lost 5 bases and 4 bases respectively, with 13 bases between them. This CDR3 is 14 amino acids long. Germline V lookup: CDR1 MNHEY, CDR2 SMNVEV (reference sequence). TCRdb keeps only in-frame clones here, not all; method: immunoSEQ multiplex PCR. The sample consists of 400,000 or so clones, about 87% of them appearing once. The chain is built from TRBV27 and TRBJ2-3, with D perhaps TRBD2 (6 bases). Sequencing was carried out using peripheral blood. This receptor was taken from a man aged 18 to 29 with COVID-19, enrolled during active disease. This chain's CDR3 is CASSRKREADTQYF. CDR3 coding DNA: TGTGCCAGCAGTCGAAAAAGGGAGGCAGATACGCAGTATTTT.